These T cell receptor beta chains were read from a single sample in a study of blood T cells in healthy people across ages. Via MiXCR, TCRdb re-called the 5' RACE reads, giving one row per CDR3 protein. This table holds over a million distinct CDR3 sequences, less than 45% found once. Material: blood. The receptors here all came from a woman younger than 30 in good health. Each CDR3 is given with its conserved first and last residue. The D gene is left open where the match is weak. Clone sizes are given selectively: once, few, many, or a class where the clone is expanded.

j_call clone_size v_call d_call cdr3_aa cdr3_nt
TRBJ2-7 NA TRBV13 NA CASSWGSWGSSSYEQYF TGTGCCAGCAGCTGGGGAAGCTGGGGGTCAAGCTCCTACGAGCAGTACTTC
TRBJ2-5 many TRBV4-3 NA CASSQDPSGTQYF TGCGCCAGCAGCCAAGACCCGAGTGGGACCCAGTACTTC
TRBJ2-7 NA TRBV4-3 NA CASSQDRPAFYEQYF TGCGCCAGCAGCCAAGATCGACCGGCTTTCTACGAGCAGTACTTC
TRBJ1-4 NA TRBV7-9 NA CASSLTAPLPTNEKLFF TGTGCCAGCAGCCTAACAGCACCTCTTCCAACTAATGAAAAACTGTTTTTT
TRBJ1-5 NA TRBV5-1 TRBD1 CASSPGTGGSNQPQHF TGCGCCAGCAGCCCCGGGACAGGCGGGAGCAATCAGCCCCAGCATTTT
TRBJ2-6 NA TRBV7-9 NA CASSPHLTYSGANVLTF TGTGCCAGCAGCCCGCACCTCACCTACTCTGGGGCCAACGTCCTGACTTTC
TRBJ1-4 few TRBV2 TRBD1 CASSKWDSGSEKLFF TGTGCCAGCAGTAAATGGGACAGCGGAAGTGAAAAACTGTTTTTT
TRBJ2-5 few TRBV7-9 NA CASTPSRETQYF TGTGCCAGCACCCCTAGTAGAGAGACCCAGTACTTC
TRBJ1-2 NA TRBV25-1 NA CASSGGNRGYTF TGTGCCAGCAGTGGGGGAAATCGTGGCTACACCTTC
TRBJ2-5 NA TRBV2 NA CASSIIRNQETQYF TGTGCCAGCAGTATTATTAGGAATCAAGAGACCCAGTACTTC
TRBJ2-7 few TRBV7-9 TRBD2 CASSPRTSGDAYEQYF TGTGCCAGCAGCCCAAGGACTAGCGGGGATGCCTACGAGCAGTACTTC
TRBJ1-2 few TRBV20-1 NA CSARVTDRYGYTF TGCAGTGCTAGAGTTACGGACCGCTATGGCTACACCTTC
TRBJ1-2 NA TRBV13 NA CASSLVANYGYTF TGTGCCAGCAGCTTAGTTGCTAACTATGGCTACACCTTC
TRBJ2-3 once TRBV13 TRBD2 CASSSRTSGGVTNTDTQYF TGTGCCAGCAGCTCACGGACTAGCGGGGGAGTTACTAACACAGATACGCAGTATTTT
TRBJ1-2 NA TRBV27 NA CASGRRGWGYGYTF TGTGCCAGCGGCCGAAGAGGGTGGGGGTATGGCTACACCTTC
TRBJ2-7 few TRBV6-2/TRBV6-3 TRBD2 CASSSSLAGPYEQYF TGTGCCAGCAGTTCGTCACTAGCGGGCCCCTACGAGCAGTACTTC
TRBJ2-7 many TRBV9 NA CASSVGVGYEQYF TGTGCCAGCAGCGTAGGAGTAGGTTACGAGCAGTACTTC
TRBJ1-4 NA TRBV5-1 NA CASSAGPLEKLFF TGCGCCAGCAGCGCCGGGCCCCTAGAAAAACTGTTTTTT
TRBJ2-7 NA TRBV4-1 NA CASSQSGTPSSYEQYF TGCGCCAGCAGCCAATCCGGGACCCCTTCCTCCTACGAGCAGTACTTC
TRBJ1-1 NA TRBV5-1 NA CASRSQGWNTEAFF TGCGCCAGCAGATCTCAGGGTTGGAACACTGAAGCTTTCTTT
TRBJ1-2 few TRBV11-2 NA CASARGSYSYTF TGTGCCAGCGCCCGGGGGTCCTATAGCTACACCTTC
TRBJ1-1 few TRBV3-1 NA CASSQGFSTEAFF TGTGCCAGCAGCCAAGGGTTCAGCACTGAAGCTTTCTTT